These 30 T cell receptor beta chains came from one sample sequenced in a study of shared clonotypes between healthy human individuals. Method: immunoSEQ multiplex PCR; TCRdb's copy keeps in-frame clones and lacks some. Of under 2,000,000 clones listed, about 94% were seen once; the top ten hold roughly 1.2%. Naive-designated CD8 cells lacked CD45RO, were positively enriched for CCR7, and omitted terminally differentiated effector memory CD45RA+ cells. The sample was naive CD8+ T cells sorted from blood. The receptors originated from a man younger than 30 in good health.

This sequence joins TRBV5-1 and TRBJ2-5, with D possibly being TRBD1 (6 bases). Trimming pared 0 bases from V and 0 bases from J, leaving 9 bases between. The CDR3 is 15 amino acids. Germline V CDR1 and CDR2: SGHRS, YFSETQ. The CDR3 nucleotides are TGCGCCAGCAGCTTGGAGGGACATGACCAAGAGACCCAGTACTTC. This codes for CASSLEGHDQETQYF.

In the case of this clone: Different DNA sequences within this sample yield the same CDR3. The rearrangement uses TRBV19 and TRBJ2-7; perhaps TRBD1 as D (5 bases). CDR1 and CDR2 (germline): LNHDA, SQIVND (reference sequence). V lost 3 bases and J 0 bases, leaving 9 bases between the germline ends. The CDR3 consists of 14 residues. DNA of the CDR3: TGTGCCAGTAGTATGGTAGGGGCCTCCTACGAGCAGTACTTC. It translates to CASSMVGASYEQYF.

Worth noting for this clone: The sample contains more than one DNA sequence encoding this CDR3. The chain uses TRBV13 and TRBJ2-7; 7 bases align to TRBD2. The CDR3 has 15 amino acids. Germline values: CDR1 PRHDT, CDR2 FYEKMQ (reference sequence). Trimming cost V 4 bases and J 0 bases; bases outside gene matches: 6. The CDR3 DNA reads TGTGCCAGCAGCTCCTGGGGCGGGAGCTCCTACGAGCAGTACTTC. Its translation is CASSSWGGSSYEQYF.

The CDR3 DNA sequence: TGTGCCAGCAGTACCGGGGGGGTCTATGGCTACACCTTC. Residues: CASSTGGVYGYTF. The chain uses TRBV14 and TRBJ1-2, with D possibly TRBD1 on 5 matching bases. Germline loops: CDR1 SGHDN, CDR2 FVKESK. Between the trimmed V and J ends, which lost 6 bases and 4 bases, there was a span of 12 bases. The CDR3 runs to 13 residues.

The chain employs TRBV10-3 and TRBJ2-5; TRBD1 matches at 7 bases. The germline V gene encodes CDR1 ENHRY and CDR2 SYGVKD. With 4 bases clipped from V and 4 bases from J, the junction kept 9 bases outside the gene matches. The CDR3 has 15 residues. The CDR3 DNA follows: TGTGCCATCAGTGGCCTGACAGGGAGCGGAGAGACCCAGTACTTC. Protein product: CAISGLTGSGETQYF.

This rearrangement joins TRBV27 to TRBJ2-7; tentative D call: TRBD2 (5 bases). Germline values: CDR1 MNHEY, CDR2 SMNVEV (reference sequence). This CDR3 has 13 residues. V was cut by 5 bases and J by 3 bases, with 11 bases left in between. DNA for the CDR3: TGTGCCAGCAGTCCGCCCGGGGTCTACGAGCAGTACTTC. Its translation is CASSPPGVYEQYF.

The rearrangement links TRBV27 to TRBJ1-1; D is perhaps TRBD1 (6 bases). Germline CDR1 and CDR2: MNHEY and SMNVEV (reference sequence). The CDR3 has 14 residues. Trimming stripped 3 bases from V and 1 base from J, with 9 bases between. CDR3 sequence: CASSFSGQNTEAFF. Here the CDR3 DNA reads TGTGCCAGCAGTTTCTCGGGACAGAACACTGAAGCTTTCTTT.

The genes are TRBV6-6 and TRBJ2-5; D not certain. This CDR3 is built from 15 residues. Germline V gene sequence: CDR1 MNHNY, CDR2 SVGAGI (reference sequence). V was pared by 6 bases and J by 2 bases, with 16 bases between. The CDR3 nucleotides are TGTGCCAGCAGCCCCGTGGTGGCGGCTCAAGAGACCCAGTACTTC. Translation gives CASSPVVAAQETQYF.

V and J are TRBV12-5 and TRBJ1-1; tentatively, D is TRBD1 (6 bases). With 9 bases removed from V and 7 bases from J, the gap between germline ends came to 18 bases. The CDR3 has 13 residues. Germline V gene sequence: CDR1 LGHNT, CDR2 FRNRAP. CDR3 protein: CARADLEDSEAFF. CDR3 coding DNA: TGTGCTAGAGCCGACCTGGAGGACAGTGAAGCTTTCTTT. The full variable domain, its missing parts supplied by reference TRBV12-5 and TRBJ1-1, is DARVTQTPRHKVTEMGQEVTMRCQPILGHNTVFWYRQTMMQGLELLAYFRNRAPLDDSGMPKDRFSAEMPDATLATLKIQPSEPRDSAVYFCARADLEDSEAFFGQGTRLTVV.

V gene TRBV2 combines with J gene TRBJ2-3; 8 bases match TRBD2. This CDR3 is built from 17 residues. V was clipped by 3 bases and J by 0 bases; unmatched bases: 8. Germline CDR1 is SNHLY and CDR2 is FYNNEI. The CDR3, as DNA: TGTGCCAGCAGTGATAGGGCAGCGGGGGAGAGCACAGATACGCAGTATTTT. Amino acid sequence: CASSDRAAGESTDTQYF.

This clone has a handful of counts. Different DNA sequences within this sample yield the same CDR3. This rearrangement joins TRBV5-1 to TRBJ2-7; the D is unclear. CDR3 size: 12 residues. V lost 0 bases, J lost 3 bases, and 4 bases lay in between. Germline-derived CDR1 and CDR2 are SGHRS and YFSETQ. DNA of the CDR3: TGCGCCAGCAGCTTGGGAGACTACGAGCAGTACTTC. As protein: CASSLGDYEQYF.

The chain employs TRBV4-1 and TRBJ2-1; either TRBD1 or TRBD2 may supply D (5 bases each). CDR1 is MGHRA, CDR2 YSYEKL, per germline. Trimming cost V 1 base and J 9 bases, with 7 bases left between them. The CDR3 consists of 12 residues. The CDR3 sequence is CASSQVGPEQFF. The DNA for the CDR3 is TGCGCCAGCAGCCAAGTGGGACCTGAGCAGTTCTTC.

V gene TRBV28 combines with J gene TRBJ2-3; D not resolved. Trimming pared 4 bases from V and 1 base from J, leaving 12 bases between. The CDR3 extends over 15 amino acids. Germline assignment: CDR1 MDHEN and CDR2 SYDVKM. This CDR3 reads CASSSWARGTDTQYF. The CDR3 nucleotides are TGTGCCAGCAGTTCTTGGGCTCGGGGCACAGATACGCAGTATTTT.

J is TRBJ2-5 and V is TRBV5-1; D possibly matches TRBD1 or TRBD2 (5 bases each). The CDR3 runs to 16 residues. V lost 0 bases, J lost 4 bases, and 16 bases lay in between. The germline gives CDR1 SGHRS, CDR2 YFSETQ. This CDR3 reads CASSLEGVGTLETQYF. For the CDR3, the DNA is TGCGCCAGCAGCTTGGAAGGAGTGGGGACCCTAGAGACCCAGTACTTC.

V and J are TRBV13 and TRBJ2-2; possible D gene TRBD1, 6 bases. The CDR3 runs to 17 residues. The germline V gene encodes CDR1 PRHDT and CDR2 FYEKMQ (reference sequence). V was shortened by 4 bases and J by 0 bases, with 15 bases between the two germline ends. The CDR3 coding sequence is TGTGCCAGCAGCTATTCCACGGGACAAACGAACACCGGGGAGCTGTTTTTT. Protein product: CASSYSTGQTNTGELFF.

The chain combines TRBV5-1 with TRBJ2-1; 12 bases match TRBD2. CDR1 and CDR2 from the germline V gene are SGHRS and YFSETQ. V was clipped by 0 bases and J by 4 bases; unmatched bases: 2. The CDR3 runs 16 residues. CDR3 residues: CASSLAGLAGYNEQFF. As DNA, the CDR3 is TGCGCCAGCAGCTTGGCCGGACTAGCGGGGTACAATGAGCAGTTCTTC.

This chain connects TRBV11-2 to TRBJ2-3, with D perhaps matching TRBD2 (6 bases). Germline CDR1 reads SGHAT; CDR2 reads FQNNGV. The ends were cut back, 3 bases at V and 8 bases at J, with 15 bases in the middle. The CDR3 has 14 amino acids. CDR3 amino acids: CASSFGGKGGTQYF. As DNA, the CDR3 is TGTGCCAGCAGCTTCGGCGGGAAAGGCGGTACGCAGTATTTT.

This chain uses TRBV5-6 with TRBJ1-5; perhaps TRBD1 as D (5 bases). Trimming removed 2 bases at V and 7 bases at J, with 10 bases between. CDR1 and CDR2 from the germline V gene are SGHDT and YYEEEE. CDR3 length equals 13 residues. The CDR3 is CASSLGVEQPQHF. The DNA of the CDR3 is TGTGCCAGCAGCTTAGGGGTTGAGCAGCCCCAGCATTTT. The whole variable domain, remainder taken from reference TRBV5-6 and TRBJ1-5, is DAGVTQSPTHLIKTRGQQVTLRCSPKSGHDTVSWYQQALGQGPQFIFQYYEEEERQRGNFPDRFSGHQFPNYSSELNVNALLLGDSALYLCASSLGVEQPQHFGDGTRLSIL.

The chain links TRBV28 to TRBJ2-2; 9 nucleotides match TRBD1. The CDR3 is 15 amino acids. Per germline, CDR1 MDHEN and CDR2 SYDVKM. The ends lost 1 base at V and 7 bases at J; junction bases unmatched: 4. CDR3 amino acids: CASSLFRTGDGELFF. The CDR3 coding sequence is TGTGCCAGCAGTTTATTTAGGACAGGGGACGGGGAGCTGTTTTTT.

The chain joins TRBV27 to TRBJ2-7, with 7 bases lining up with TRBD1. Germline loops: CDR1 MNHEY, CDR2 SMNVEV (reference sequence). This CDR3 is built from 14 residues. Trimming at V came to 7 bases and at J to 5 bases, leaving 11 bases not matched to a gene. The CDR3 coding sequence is TGTGCCAGCACCGCGACAGGGTTCCTCGACGAGCAGTACTTC. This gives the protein CASTATGFLDEQYF.

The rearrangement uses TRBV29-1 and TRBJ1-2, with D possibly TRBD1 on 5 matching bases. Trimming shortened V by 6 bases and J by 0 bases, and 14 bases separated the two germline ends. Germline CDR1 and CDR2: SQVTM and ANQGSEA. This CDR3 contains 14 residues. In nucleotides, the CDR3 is TGCAGCGTCCCGACAGACCTCGCTAACTATGGCTACACCTTC. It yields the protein CSVPTDLANYGYTF.

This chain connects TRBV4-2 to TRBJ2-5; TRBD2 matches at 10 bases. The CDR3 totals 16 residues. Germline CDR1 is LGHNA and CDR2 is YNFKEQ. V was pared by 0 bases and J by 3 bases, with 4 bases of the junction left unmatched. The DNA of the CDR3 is TGTGCCAGCAGCCAAGATTCGCTAGCGGGGGAAGAGACCCAGTACTTC. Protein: CASSQDSLAGEETQYF.

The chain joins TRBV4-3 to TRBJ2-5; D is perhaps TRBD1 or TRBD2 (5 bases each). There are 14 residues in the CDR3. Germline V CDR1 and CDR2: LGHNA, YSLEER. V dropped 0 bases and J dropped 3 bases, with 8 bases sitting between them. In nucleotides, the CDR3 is TGCGCCAGCAGCCAAGATTTGGGGGAAGAGACCCAGTACTTC. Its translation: CASSQDLGEETQYF.

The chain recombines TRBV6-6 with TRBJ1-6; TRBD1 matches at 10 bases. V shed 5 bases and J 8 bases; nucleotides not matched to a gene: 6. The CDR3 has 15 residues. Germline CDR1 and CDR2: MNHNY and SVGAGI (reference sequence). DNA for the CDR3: TGTGCCAGCAGTCCATGGGACAGGGGAGATTCACCCCTCCACTTT. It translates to CASSPWDRGDSPLHF.

CDR3 coding DNA: TGTGCCAGCAGCTTAAGGGGTACGGAGACCCAGTACTTC. Translated, it gives CASSLRGTETQYF. This rearrangement joins TRBV13 to TRBJ2-5; D is perhaps TRBD1 (5 bases). The CDR3 loop spans 13 amino acids. V was clipped by 2 bases and J by 5 bases, with 9 bases between them. Germline CDR1 is PRHDT and CDR2 is FYEKMQ (reference sequence).

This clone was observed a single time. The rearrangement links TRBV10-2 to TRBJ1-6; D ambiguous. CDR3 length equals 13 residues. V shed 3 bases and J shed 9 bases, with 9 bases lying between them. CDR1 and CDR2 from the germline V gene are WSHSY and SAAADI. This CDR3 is CASSDVRFSPLHF. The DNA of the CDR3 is TGCGCCAGCAGTGATGTGCGGTTTTCACCCCTCCACTTT.

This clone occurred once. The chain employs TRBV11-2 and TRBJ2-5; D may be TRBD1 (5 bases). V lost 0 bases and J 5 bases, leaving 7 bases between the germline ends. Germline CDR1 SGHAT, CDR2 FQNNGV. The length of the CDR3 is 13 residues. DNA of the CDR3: TGTGCCAGCAGCTTAGACAGGGTGGAGACCCAGTACTTC. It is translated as CASSLDRVETQYF.

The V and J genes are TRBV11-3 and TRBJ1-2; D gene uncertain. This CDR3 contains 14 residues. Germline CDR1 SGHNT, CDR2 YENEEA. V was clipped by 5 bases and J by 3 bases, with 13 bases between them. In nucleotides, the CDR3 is TGTGCCAGCAGCCCGAGGAGGACGGACTATGGCTACACCTTC. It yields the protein CASSPRRTDYGYTF.

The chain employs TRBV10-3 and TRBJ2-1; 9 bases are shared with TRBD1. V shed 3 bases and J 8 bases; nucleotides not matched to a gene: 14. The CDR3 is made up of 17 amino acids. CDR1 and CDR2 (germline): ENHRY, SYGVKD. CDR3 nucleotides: TGTGCCATCAGTGACCTTCGGCGGGACAGGGATTACGATGAGCAGTTCTTC. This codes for CAISDLRRDRDYDEQFF.

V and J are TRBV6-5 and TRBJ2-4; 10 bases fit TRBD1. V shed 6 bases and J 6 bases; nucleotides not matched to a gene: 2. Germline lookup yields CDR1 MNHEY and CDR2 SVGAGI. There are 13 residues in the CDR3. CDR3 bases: TGTGCCAGCAGCGGACAGGGGGGAAACATTCAGTACTTC. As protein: CASSGQGGNIQYF.